This TCR beta chain was profiled in a study of blood T cells in healthy people across ages. Through a sample-barcoded 5' primer and a J-beta primer mix, a second PCR was run for about 6 to 11 cycles. MiXCR, applied by TCRdb to the 5' RACE reads, yields one record per CDR3 protein. The profile shows 500,000 to 700,000 distinct CDR3 sequences, roughly 30% of them singletons. Donors each provided approximately 9.6 milliliters of peripheral blood. At least ten counts were recorded for this clonotype. The antigen is not known. Overall study findings and caveats: Observed TCR beta diversity per million T cells went down as age went up. This fall followed a roughly linear course with age. When one million T cells were used, diversity estimates were thought to be underestimates.

Deletions cut 2 bases from V and 7 bases from J, with 14 bases between. The CDR3 is 14 amino acids. Germline V gives CDR1 MNHNY, CDR2 SVGAGI (reference sequence). The material sequenced was blood. The receptor was derived from a woman at least 80 years old in good health. V usage is TRBV6-6 and J usage is TRBJ2-5, with D perhaps matching TRBD1 or TRBD2 (6 bases each). The CDR3 region has the DNA TGTGCCAGCAGTTACGATACGGGGGCGAGGACCCAGTACTTC. Its translation: CASSYDTGARTQYF.